This passage covers 30 T cell receptor beta chains from one sample sequenced in a study of shared clonotypes between healthy human individuals (dated by TCRdb to about 2020). The method behind the library was the immunoSEQ multiplex PCR assay. TCRdb holds this immuneACCESS table with in-frame rearrangements only. Some clones are missing; in checked studies, unresolved V genes explain under half, and the rest has no known cause. Within this sample are about 2 million clones, with 90% to 95% of them counted one time only. Of the sample, 0.1% to 0.15% is held by the ten largest clones. What was sequenced was naive CD4+ T cells sorted from blood. What this sample's cell subset or site label stands for: CD45RA+ positively selected. The receptors were sampled from a man between 18 and 29 years old in good health.

V usage is TRBV5-4 and J usage is TRBJ2-1; TRBD1 agrees at 8 bases. Germline CDR1 and CDR2: SGHNT and YYREEE (reference sequence). Trimming took 5 bases from V and 8 from J; bases not matched to a gene: 9. CDR3 length equals 14 residues. Written as DNA, the CDR3 is TGTGCCAGCAGACCGACAGGGGTGATACATGAGCAGTTCTTC. It is translated as CASRPTGVIHEQFF.

The chain recombines TRBV5-1 with TRBJ1-2; D unclear. The germline V and J ends were trimmed by 5 bases and 8 bases, with 10 bases remaining between them. The V gene's germline CDR1 is SGHRS and CDR2 YFSETQ. This CDR3 is built from 11 residues. CDR3 loop: CASSGPGGYTF. The CDR3 DNA follows: TGCGCCAGCAGTGGTCCCGGGGGCTACACCTTC. Full variable domain (outside the CDR3, taken from reference TRBV5-1 and TRBJ1-2): KAGVTQTPRYLIKTRGQQVTLSCSPISGHRSVSWYQQTPGQGLQFLFEYFSETQRNKGNFPGRFSGRQFSNSRSEMNVSTLELGDSALYLCASSGPGGYTFGSGTRLTVV.

The chain uses TRBV2 and TRBJ1-2; the D is unclear. The V end lost 3 bases, the J end lost 2 bases, and 7 bases lay between the germline ends. From germline, CDR1 is SNHLY and CDR2 FYNNEI. This CDR3 is built from 13 residues. In DNA, the CDR3 is TGTGCCAGCAGTGAGTTAGGGAACTATGGCTACACCTTC. Protein sequence: CASSELGNYGYTF.

The CDR3 here is CASSFGRPGRQGASNQPQHF. As DNA, the CDR3 is TGTGCCAGCAGTTTCGGCCGACCTGGGAGACAGGGGGCTAGCAATCAGCCCCAGCATTTT. This sequence joins TRBV28 and TRBJ1-5, with 10 bases matching TRBD1. The trim removed 3 bases at V and 0 bases at J, leaving 14 bases unmatched. Germline values: CDR1 MDHEN, CDR2 SYDVKM. CDR3 length equals 20 residues.

The chain uses TRBV5-4 and TRBJ1-4, with D perhaps matching TRBD1 (5 bases). The length of the CDR3 is 15 residues. V gave up 2 bases and J gave up 0 bases, with 8 bases separating them. The germline CDR1 and CDR2 sequences are SGHNT and YYREEE (reference sequence). This chain's CDR3 is CASSFGGATNEKLFF. The CDR3 DNA reads as TGTGCCAGCAGCTTTGGGGGGGCAACTAATGAAAAACTGTTTTTT.

The chain is built from TRBV19 and TRBJ1-2; 8 bases are a match to TRBD1. The CDR3 runs to 13 residues. With 4 bases clipped from V and 8 bases from J, the junction kept 6 bases outside the gene matches. Germline CDR1 and CDR2: LNHDA and SQIVND (reference sequence). The DNA of the CDR3 is TGTGCCAGTAGTACGGACAGGGCAAACGGCTACACCTTC. Amino acid sequence: CASSTDRANGYTF. The full variable domain, with the rest looked up from reference TRBV19 and TRBJ1-2, is DGGITQSPKYLFRKEGQNVTLSCEQNLNHDAMYWYRQDPGQGLRLIYYSQIVNDFQKGDIAEGYSVSREKKESFPLTVTSAQKNPTAFYLCASSTDRANGYTFGSGTRLTVV.

The rearrangement uses TRBV10-1 and TRBJ1-3; no clear D gene. The germline CDR1 and CDR2 sequences are WNHNN and SYGVQD (reference sequence). There are 14 residues in the CDR3. The V end lost 5 bases, the J end lost 0 bases, and 8 bases lay between the germline ends. CDR3 in amino acids: CASSPTASGNTIYF. DNA of the CDR3: TGCGCCAGCAGTCCCACAGCCTCTGGAAACACCATATATTTT.

V usage is TRBV5-5 and J usage is TRBJ2-5; D is uncertain. Germline V gene data show CDR1 as SGHKS and CDR2 as YYEKEE (reference sequence). The CDR3 covers 11 residues. V was cut by 3 bases and J by 5 bases, with 5 bases left in between. The CDR3 region is CASSWAETQYF. CDR3 in DNA: TGTGCCAGCAGCTGGGCCGAGACCCAGTACTTC. The complete variable domain, with remaining parts taken from reference TRBV5-5 and TRBJ2-5, reads DAGVTQSPTHLIKTRGQQVTLRCSPISGHKSVSWYQQVLGQGPQFIFQYYEKEERGRGNFPDRFSARQFPNYSSELNVNALLLGDSALYLCASSWAETQYFGPGTRLLVL.

This chain links TRBV19 with TRBJ1-1, with 9 bases matching TRBD1. CDR1 LNHDA and CDR2 SQIVND come from the germline V gene (reference sequence). The J segment lost 6 bases and the V segment lost 4 bases, leaving 3 bases of the junction unmatched. The CDR3 consists of 13 residues. CDR3 sequence reads: CASSTQGAPEAFF. For the CDR3, the DNA is TGTGCCAGTAGTACACAGGGGGCACCTGAAGCTTTCTTT.

As concerns this clone: This CDR3 is also generated by other DNA sequences in the sample. The chain carries TRBV9 and TRBJ2-7; D is perhaps TRBD1 (5 bases). V shed 2 bases and J shed 2 bases, with 5 bases lying between them. The CDR3 is made up of 12 amino acids. Per the germline V gene, CDR1 is SGDLS and CDR2 is YYNGEE. The CDR3 DNA reads TGTGCCAGCAGCGTGGACACCTACGAGCAGTACTTC. Translated: CASSVDTYEQYF.

J is TRBJ2-7 and V is TRBV23-1, with D maybe TRBD2 (5 bases). TRBV23-1 counts as an open reading frame of uncertain function. V lost 4 bases and J lost 5, with 9 bases in between. The CDR3 loop spans 12 amino acids. The CDR3 is CASSPDSDEQYF. CDR3 bases: TGCGCCAGCAGTCCGGACTCGGACGAGCAGTACTTC.

Comment on this clone: This sample also contains other DNA sequences that code for the same CDR3. V is TRBV9 and J is TRBJ2-5, with D tentatively TRBD1 or TRBD2 (5 bases each). V lost 2 bases to trimming and J lost 3 bases, with 11 bases between them. Germline CDR1 SGDLS, CDR2 YYNGEE. The CDR3 has 14 amino acids. This chain's CDR3 is CASSVGTLKETQYF. CDR3 nucleotide sequence: TGTGCCAGCAGCGTCGGGACCCTAAAAGAGACCCAGTACTTC.

V usage is TRBV7-2 and J usage is TRBJ1-5, with TRBD1 as a possible D gene (5 bases). The germline V and J ends were trimmed by 1 base and 6 bases, with 10 bases remaining between them. Germline V gene lookup returns CDR1 SGHTA and CDR2 FQGNSA. The CDR3 spans 14 residues. For the CDR3, the DNA is TGTGCCAGCAGCTTAGAGGGGAGCTTTCAGCCCCAGCATTTT. As protein: CASSLEGSFQPQHF.

This chain links TRBV5-1 with TRBJ1-6, with a tentative D call TRBD1 (5 bases). The germline V gene encodes CDR1 SGHRS and CDR2 YFSETQ. The V gene lost 6 bases and the J gene lost 7 bases, with 14 bases spanning the gap. The CDR3 sequence is 14 residues long. The chain's CDR3 is CASTHGQENSPLHF. As DNA, the CDR3 is TGCGCCAGCACCCACGGACAAGAGAATTCACCCCTCCACTTT.

The chain recombines TRBV15 with TRBJ1-5; TRBD1 matches 8 bases. The germline gives CDR1 LNHNV, CDR2 YYDKDF (reference sequence). There are 16 residues in the CDR3. V lost 5 bases, J lost 4 bases, and 10 bases stayed unmatched. This CDR3 reads CATSQDRDGGNQPQHF. The CDR3 region has the DNA TGTGCCACCAGCCAGGACAGGGACGGCGGAAATCAGCCCCAGCATTTT.

As concerns this clone: This specimen includes other DNA sequences encoding the same CDR3. The gene calls are TRBV11-2 and TRBJ2-7; 9 bases map to TRBD1. This CDR3 has 14 amino acids. CDR1 and CDR2 (germline): SGHAT, FQNNGV. Trimming removed 1 base from V and 4 bases from J; junction bases left unmatched: 2. The CDR3 DNA follows: TGTGCCAGCAGCTTAGGGACAGGGGTTTACGAGCAGTACTTC. Its translation is CASSLGTGVYEQYF.

J is TRBJ1-2 and V is TRBV23-1, with TRBD1 identical over 8 bases. TRBV23-1 is an ORF; its function is uncertain. This CDR3 contains 16 residues. Unmatched junction bases numbered 9, after V lost 2 bases and J lost 4 bases. This CDR3 is CASSQNEQGEFYGYTF. The CDR3 DNA reads as TGCGCCAGCAGTCAAAACGAACAGGGGGAGTTCTATGGCTACACCTTC.

The V call is TRBV25-1, the J call TRBJ2-7; perhaps TRBD1 as D (6 bases). This CDR3 region has 15 residues. V was cut by 4 bases and J by 0 bases, with 13 bases left in between. Germline CDR1 MGHDK, CDR2 SYGVNS. DNA for the CDR3: TGTGCCAGCAGTGTGACTACAGGGTTCTCCTACGAGCAGTACTTC. Protein: CASSVTTGFSYEQYF.

The chain recombines TRBV6-1 with TRBJ2-7, with D uncertain. The CDR3 contains 14 residues. From germline, CDR1 is MNHNS and CDR2 SASEGT. With 7 bases removed from V and 3 bases from J, the gap between germline ends came to 16 bases. The chain's CDR3 is CASIRSWENYEQYF. In nucleotides, the CDR3 is TGTGCCAGCATACGTTCGTGGGAAAACTACGAGCAGTACTTC.

CDR3 nucleotide sequence: TGTGCCACCAGCAGAGAATCAGGGTTTGGGACCAAAAACATTCAGTACTTC. It codes for CATSRESGFGTKNIQYF. The chain combines TRBV15 with TRBJ2-4; possible D gene TRBD1, 5 bases. V lost 0 bases and J 2 bases, leaving 14 bases between the germline ends. The CDR3 spans 17 residues. CDR1 LNHNV and CDR2 YYDKDF come from the germline V gene (reference sequence).

Worth noting for this clone: Other DNA sequences in the sample encode the same CDR3. V is TRBV9 and J is TRBJ1-6, with D possibly matching TRBD1 (6 bases). The germline CDR1 and CDR2 sequences are SGDLS and YYNGEE. The CDR3 has 15 amino acids. V was shortened by 2 bases and J by 2 bases, with 8 bases between the two germline ends. The DNA of the CDR3 is TGTGCCAGCAGCGTCGGGGACACCTATAATTCACCCCTCCACTTT. This gives the protein CASSVGDTYNSPLHF.

The chain carries TRBV7-9 and TRBJ2-7; weak D call: TRBD1 (5 bases). This CDR3 region has 15 residues. Germline assignment: CDR1 SEHNR and CDR2 FQNEAQ (reference sequence). V was cut by 2 bases and J by 0 bases, with 11 bases left in between. For the CDR3, the DNA is TGTGCCAGCAGCTTAACAGGCAAGACCTCCTACGAGCAGTACTTC. Translating it yields CASSLTGKTSYEQYF.

The rearrangement joins TRBV30 to TRBJ2-7, with 7 bases matching TRBD2. Trimming took 7 bases from V and 0 from J; bases not matched to a gene: 9. The CDR3 runs 14 residues. CDR1 and CDR2 (germline): GTSNPN, SVGIG (reference sequence). CDR3 residues: CAFARGVTSYEQYF. As DNA, the CDR3 is TGTGCCTTCGCCCGGGGGGTTACCTCCTACGAGCAGTACTTC.

The rearrangement links TRBV11-3 to TRBJ2-7; D ambiguous. CDR1 and CDR2 (germline): SGHNT, YENEEA. Trimming pared 0 bases from V and 2 bases from J, leaving 5 bases between. There are 13 residues in the CDR3. In nucleotides, the CDR3 is TGTGCCAGCAGCTTAGACCAAACCTACGAGCAGTACTTC. This gives the protein CASSLDQTYEQYF.

J is TRBJ1-1 and V is TRBV7-3; D is ambiguous. Germline CDR1 is SGHTA and CDR2 is FQGTGA. The CDR3 loop spans 12 amino acids. V gave up 0 bases and J gave up 11 bases, with 10 bases separating them. In DNA, the CDR3 is TGTGCCAGCAGCTTAACGTCCGGAATGGCTTTCTTT. It codes for CASSLTSGMAFF. The full variable domain, rest sourced from reference TRBV7-3 and TRBJ1-1, is GAGVSQTPSNKVTEKGKYVELRCDPISGHTALYWYRQSLGQGPEFLIYFQGTGAADDSGLPNDRFFAVRPEGSVSTLKIQRTERGDSAVYLCASSLTSGMAFFGQGTRLTVV.

V is TRBV18 and J is TRBJ2-7; 7 bases fit TRBD1. J gave up 4 bases and V 4 bases, and 7 bases lay outside the gene matches. Germline V gene data show CDR1 as KGHSH and CDR2 as LQKENI. The CDR3 length is 14 residues. The CDR3 DNA sequence: TGTGCCAGCTCACGCCGGGACAGCGAGTACGAGCAGTACTTC. Translation: CASSRRDSEYEQYF.

The sample holds one count of this clone. The rearrangement joins TRBV7-8 to TRBJ2-7, with TRBD1 matching over 11 bases. In germline, CDR1 is SGHVS, CDR2 FQNEAQ. Unmatched junction bases numbered 7, after V lost 5 bases and J lost 4 bases. The CDR3 is made up of 15 amino acids. The CDR3 loop reads CASSRGGTGGYEQYF. CDR3 sequence (DNA): TGTGCCAGCAGCCGAGGAGGGACAGGGGGATACGAGCAGTACTTC. Based on the CDR3 plus reference TRBV7-8 and TRBJ2-7, the full variable domain is GAGVSQSPRYKVAKRGQDVALRCDPISGHVSLFWYQQALGQGPEFLTYFQNEAQLDKSGLPSDRFFAERPEGSVSTLKIQRTQQEDSAVYLCASSRGGTGGYEQYFGPGTRLTVT.

The chain links TRBV6-5 to TRBJ1-6; D gene unclear. The germline V gene has CDR1 MNHEY and CDR2 SVGAGI. Trimming pared 0 bases from V and 10 bases from J, leaving 13 bases between. This CDR3 has 15 amino acids. The CDR3 nucleotides read TGTGCCAGCAGTTACTCGACCGGGGAGGAATCACCCCTCCACTTT. Amino acids: CASSYSTGEESPLHF.

As concerns this clone: An end of the junction does not agree with germline; a read error may underlie this. The CDR3 spells CASSSLGNSEAFF. The CDR3 coding sequence is TGTGCCAGCAGCTCCCTGGGGAACTCTGAAGCTTTCTTT. The rearrangement joins TRBV11-2 to TRBJ1-1; no clear D gene. The CDR3 runs 13 residues. Germline V gene data show CDR1 as SGHAT and CDR2 as FQNNGV.

The genes are TRBV28 and TRBJ1-6; TRBD1 matches 7 bases. V gave up 4 bases and J gave up 9 bases; unmatched junction bases: 12. The CDR3 is made up of 16 amino acids. The germline CDR1 and CDR2 sequences are MDHEN and SYDVKM. The DNA of the CDR3 is TGTGCCAGCAGTTCGGGGACAGCGTCAATAGGTTCACCCCTCCACTTT. This codes for CASSSGTASIGSPLHF.